The T cell receptor beta chain under discussion was sequenced for a study of T cell changes during pregnancy in multiple sclerosis. Method: immunoSEQ multiplex PCR; TCRdb's copy keeps in-frame clones and lacks some. The sample holds approximately 30,000 clones, about nine tenths seen once. Looked up from germline, CDR1 is MNHEY and CDR2 is SMNVEV (reference sequence). CDR3 length: 15 residues. Trimming at V came to 5 bases and at J to 3 bases, leaving 7 bases not matched to a gene. V is TRBV27 and J is TRBJ1-5; the match to TRBD1 covers 7 bases. The sequences come from CD8+ T cells from peripheral blood mononuclear cells, collected in the first trimester of pregnancy. The TCR was taken from a female donor with multiple sclerosis, enrolled in a pregnancy study. Written as DNA, the CDR3 is TGTGCCAGCAGTACCGACAGGGACCACAATCAGCCCCAGCATTTT. The encoded protein is CASSTDRDHNQPQHF.